This T cell receptor beta chain is drawn from a study of neurological immune-mediated disorders. Findings and caveats of the study: Clinical and MRI features did not associate with the cluster found in multiple sclerosis patients.

The cDNA was generated through 5'RACE incorporating 10-nucleotide random UMIs. TCRdb recomputed calls from the 5' RACE reads with MiXCR, one row per CDR3 protein. This table has about 92,000 distinct CDR3 sequences, around 3.5% appearing once. V lost 1 base and J lost 5; bases outside the gene matches: 4. CDR1 and CDR2 (germline): SGHTA, FQGNSA. This CDR3 has 15 amino acids. There are many counts of this clonotype. Its antigen remains unknown. Sequencing was carried out using PBMCs. The chain carries TRBV7-2 and TRBJ2-1; 8 bases are shared with TRBD2. The source is a woman between 45 and 65 years old with multiple sclerosis. CDR3 DNA sequence: TGTGCCAGCAGCTTAGTACGGGGGGGTCACAATGAGCAGTTCTTC. Residues: CASSLVRGGHNEQFF.